One sample yielded the 24 T cell receptor beta chains listed below, sequenced in a study of blood T cell repertoires in COVID-19. The method was immunoSEQ multiplex PCR; TCRdb's version includes in-frame clones alone and lacks a portion of them. The data show approximately 200,000 clones, 85% seen once. Sequencing used PBMCs or T cells enriched from blood (not recorded which). Receptors were obtained from a man aged 35 to 55 who had recovered from COVID-19.

The rearrangement uses TRBV5-6 and TRBJ2-7; 8 bases align to TRBD1. CDR1 SGHDT and CDR2 YYEEEE come from the germline V gene. V gave up 3 bases and J gave up 7 bases; unmatched junction bases: 6. The CDR3 has 13 amino acids. Here the CDR3 reads CASSYQGAWEQYF. The CDR3 coding sequence is TGTGCCAGCAGCTACCAGGGGGCCTGGGAGCAGTACTTC.

This clone has only one observation. The rearrangement links TRBV7-8 to TRBJ2-2; D unresolved. Trimming left V 5 bases short and J 0 bases short, with 13 bases between. The CDR3 has 16 amino acids. CDR1 and CDR2 (germline): SGHVS, FQNEAQ. CDR3 coding DNA: TGTGCCAGCAGCCGAGGTGGGCGCGCGAACACCGGGGAGCTGTTTTTT. Encoded protein: CASSRGGRANTGELFF.

The V gene is TRBV7-9, the J gene TRBJ2-7, with 7 bases identical to TRBD1. Germline CDR1 reads SEHNR; CDR2 reads FQNEAQ (reference sequence). V trimming: 2 bases; J trimming: 2 bases; junction bases outside the gene matches: 9. CDR3 length equals 16 residues. CDR3 sequence reads: CASSLNWGQSPYEQYF. The CDR3 bases are TGTGCCAGCAGCTTAAATTGGGGACAGAGCCCCTACGAGCAGTACTTC.

This sequence joins TRBV12-3 or TRBV12-4 and TRBJ2-7; D is uncertain. This CDR3 has 13 amino acids. The germline V and J ends were trimmed by 1 base and 5 bases, with 9 bases remaining between them. The CDR3 DNA reads as TGTGCCAGCAGTTTAGGAGGCCTTGACGAGCAGTACTTC. Translated, it gives CASSLGGLDEQYF.

This clone was recorded once. V and J are TRBV9 and TRBJ1-1; no reliable D call. CDR1 and CDR2 from the germline V gene are SGDLS and YYNGEE. V lost 0 bases and J 0 bases, leaving 9 bases between the germline ends. The CDR3 loop spans 15 amino acids. CDR3 region: CASSVGPVLNTEAFF. CDR3 DNA sequence: TGTGCCAGCAGCGTAGGCCCAGTCTTGAACACTGAAGCTTTCTTT.

The rearrangement joins TRBV13 to TRBJ1-2; D is undetermined. The V and J ends lost 1 base and 0 bases respectively, with 3 bases between them. CDR1 is PRHDT, CDR2 FYEKMQ, per germline (reference sequence). The length of the CDR3 is 13 residues. The CDR3 protein is CASSLAANYGYTF. CDR3 coding DNA: TGTGCCAGCAGCTTAGCGGCTAACTATGGCTACACCTTC.

V and J are TRBV5-4 and TRBJ2-6, with 7 bases that match TRBD1. The CDR3 sequence is 19 residues long. Germline CDR1 and CDR2: SGHNT and YYREEE (reference sequence). V gave up 0 bases and J gave up 1 base; unmatched junction bases: 10. The chain's CDR3 is CASSLVLDRSRSGANVLTF. The CDR3 DNA follows: TGTGCCAGCAGCTTGGTCTTGGACAGGTCTAGGTCTGGGGCCAACGTCCTGACTTTC.

The CDR3 region is CASSDLTGSYEQYF. In DNA form, the CDR3 reads TGTGCCAGCAGTGACCTTACAGGCAGCTACGAGCAGTACTTC. V gene TRBV2 combines with J gene TRBJ2-7, with D tentatively TRBD1 (5 bases). CDR1 and CDR2 (germline): SNHLY, FYNNEI. CDR3 length equals 14 residues. Trimming took 3 bases from V and 3 from J, leaving 12 bases between them.

This sequence joins TRBV29-1 and TRBJ2-3; D possibly corresponds to TRBD2 (6 bases). The CDR3 spans 14 residues. Looked up from germline, CDR1 is SQVTM and CDR2 is ANQGSEA. Trimming stripped 4 bases from V and 4 bases from J, with 15 bases between. The DNA for the CDR3 is TGCAGCGTTGGATCCCCGCAGCGGGCAGATACGCAGTATTTT. Translation gives CSVGSPQRADTQYF.

This clone was observed a few times. The genes are TRBV25-1 and TRBJ2-2; perhaps TRBD1 as D (5 bases). V was shortened by 2 bases and J by 7 bases, with 17 bases between the two germline ends. This CDR3 has 16 amino acids. Looked up from germline, CDR1 is MGHDK and CDR2 is SYGVNS. The CDR3 loop is CASSERQGLRGGELFF. The CDR3 bases are TGTGCCAGCAGTGAAAGGCAGGGCCTTCGCGGCGGGGAGCTGTTTTTT.

The chain recombines TRBV5-4 with TRBJ2-5; 8 nucleotides match TRBD1. CDR1 SGHNT and CDR2 YYREEE come from the germline V gene (reference sequence). The J segment lost 3 bases and the V segment lost 4 bases, leaving 11 bases of the junction unmatched. This CDR3 comprises 16 residues. The CDR3 bases are TGTGCCAGCAGCACCTACGGACAGGGAAGAAAAGAGACCCAGTACTTC. Translation gives CASSTYGQGRKETQYF.

J is TRBJ2-1 and V is TRBV27; 7 bases agree with TRBD2. V trimming: 2 bases; J trimming: 5 bases; junction bases outside the gene matches: 12. There are 17 residues in the CDR3. Germline V gives CDR1 MNHEY, CDR2 SMNVEV (reference sequence). In DNA, the CDR3 is TGTGCCAGCAGTTTAGGAACTAGCGCCCGATTTGACAATGAGCAGTTCTTC. Residues: CASSLGTSARFDNEQFF.

V usage is TRBV5-8 and J usage is TRBJ1-5, with TRBD1 identical over 10 bases. The CDR3 contains 16 residues. J gave up 3 bases and V 4 bases, and 7 bases lay outside the gene matches. Germline lookup yields CDR1 SGHTS and CDR2 YDEGEE. The CDR3 DNA follows: TGTGCCAGCAGCACCGGGACAGGGGCTTCCAATCAGCCCCAGCATTTT. Its protein product is CASSTGTGASNQPQHF.

This clone showed up just once. The chain combines TRBV7-9 with TRBJ1-4; 9 nucleotides line up with TRBD1. The V gene end was trimmed by 5 bases and the J gene end by 3 bases; junction bases not matched to a gene: 4. Germline assignment: CDR1 SEHNR and CDR2 FQNEAQ (reference sequence). The length of the CDR3 is 15 residues. In nucleotides, the CDR3 is TGTGCCAGCAGCACGAGACAGGGGGCTAATGAAAAACTGTTTTTT. Protein sequence: CASSTRQGANEKLFF.

V gene TRBV14 combines with J gene TRBJ1-2; possibly TRBD1 for D (5 bases). This CDR3 is built from 14 residues. V shed 0 bases and J shed 7 bases, with 12 bases lying between them. The V gene's germline CDR1 is SGHDN and CDR2 FVKESK. For the CDR3, the DNA is TGTGCCAGCAGCCAAGACCGAAGGGGTCGTGGCTACACCTTC. Amino acid sequence: CASSQDRRGRGYTF.

J is TRBJ2-7 and V is TRBV21-1; the D call of TRBD2 is as the table states it, not checked on the DNA. TRBV21-1 is a known pseudogene. There are 17 residues in the CDR3. The CDR3 here is CASSKHVPAGLSYEQYF. The CDR3 DNA sequence: TGTGCCAGCAGCAAACACGTTCCCGCGGGACTCAGCTACGAGCAGTACTTC.

CDR3 bases: TGTGCCAGCAGACAGAGCTCCTACAATGAGCAGTTCTTC. This gives the protein CASRQSSYNEQFF. The chain has TRBV6-5 and TRBJ2-1; no reliable D call. With 6 bases removed from V and 0 bases from J, the gap between germline ends came to 6 bases. The CDR3 covers 13 residues. Germline CDR1 is MNHEY and CDR2 is SVGAGI.

The chain links TRBV7-9 to TRBJ2-1; 9 nucleotides match TRBD2. From germline, CDR1 is SEHNR and CDR2 FQNEAQ (reference sequence). With V trimmed by 6 bases and J by 0 bases, 6 bases remained unmatched. The CDR3 has 16 amino acids. The CDR3 sequence is CASSSSGVSSYNEQFF. The CDR3 DNA is TGTGCCAGCAGTTCTAGCGGGGTAAGCTCCTACAATGAGCAGTTCTTC.

The V gene is TRBV5-1, the J gene TRBJ2-7; D may be TRBD2 (6 bases). With 4 bases removed from V and 0 bases from J, the gap between germline ends came to 17 bases. The CDR3 covers 16 residues. Germline values: CDR1 SGHRS, CDR2 YFSETQ. The CDR3 DNA sequence: TGCGCCAGCAGCGGGCGGGAAGGAGGCAGCTCCTACGAGCAGTACTTC. Translating it yields CASSGREGGSSYEQYF.

The rearrangement links TRBV27 to TRBJ2-5; maybe TRBD1 (6 bases). Trimming left V 5 bases short and J 4 bases short, with 11 bases between. The CDR3 is 13 residues long. Germline lookup yields CDR1 MNHEY and CDR2 SMNVEV (reference sequence). The CDR3 loop reads CASSHRVRETQYF. The CDR3 nucleotides are TGTGCCAGCAGTCACAGGGTACGAGAGACCCAGTACTTC.

This rearrangement joins TRBV6-1 to TRBJ2-7, with 15 nucleotides matching TRBD2. The CDR3 loop spans 18 amino acids. V dropped 4 bases and J dropped 5; count of bases not matched to a gene: 12. Germline-derived CDR1 and CDR2 are MNHNS and SASEGT. The CDR3 DNA sequence: TGTGCCAGCAGTGGGGCCGGACTAGCGGGAGGGCAAAACCACGAGCAGTACTTC. The encoded protein is CASSGAGLAGGQNHEQYF.

The V call is TRBV11-3, the J call TRBJ2-1, with TRBD2 matching 7 bases. The CDR3 length is 13 residues. Germline-derived CDR1 and CDR2 are SGHNT and YENEEA. Germline trimming cut 3 bases from V and 8 bases from J; bases unmatched to any gene: 4. The CDR3 coding sequence is TGTGCCAGCAGCTTCGGGCGGGAGTATGAGCAGTTCTTC. Its protein is CASSFGREYEQFF. The full variable domain, in which reference TRBV11-3 and TRBJ2-1 provide the parts outside the CDR3, is EAGVVQSPRYKIIEKKQPVAFWCNPISGHNTLYWYLQNLGQGPELLIRYENEEAVDDSQLPKDRFSAERLKGVDSTLKIQPAELGDSAVYLCASSFGREYEQFFGPGTRLTVL.

This rearrangement joins TRBV5-1 to TRBJ2-7, with 7 bases lining up with TRBD2. Germline V gene data show CDR1 as SGHRS and CDR2 as YFSETQ. This CDR3 contains 17 residues. V trimming: 4 bases; J trimming: 2 bases; junction bases outside the gene matches: 15. The CDR3 region is CASSPGGRLADAYEQYF. The CDR3 region has the DNA TGCGCCAGCAGCCCCGGAGGGCGCCTAGCGGATGCCTACGAGCAGTACTTC.

This clone was seen a few times. The J gene is TRBJ1-2, the V gene TRBV15; TRBD1 might be the D (5 bases). Trimming pared 0 bases from V and 3 bases from J, leaving 14 bases between. CDR3 length: 16 amino acids. In germline, CDR1 is LNHNV, CDR2 YYDKDF (reference sequence). CDR3 bases: TGTGCCACCAGCAGAGATTCGTTGGGGGAGGACTATGGCTACACCTTC. Translating it yields CATSRDSLGEDYGYTF.